This TCR beta chain was captured by sequencing in a study of immune evolution from preneoplasia to lung adenocarcinoma. V lost 8 bases to trimming and J lost 4 bases, with 12 bases between them. The CDR3 loop spans 13 amino acids. Per the germline V gene, CDR1 is MDHEN and CDR2 is SYDVKM. Regarding this clone: Its cognate antigen is unknown.

Each case's diagnosis was confirmed by two pathologists on H&E. Profiled with immunoSEQ multiplex PCR; TCRdb holds only in-frame clones, not every one. The repertoire has several thousand clones, around 80% of them found once; the top ten carry 5.5% to 6.5%. Study findings and constraints: Top clone frequencies peaked in normal lung, apparently declining through invasive adenocarcinoma. Later-stage lesions appeared to have more T cells, more diversity, less clonality.

The TCR was taken from a person aged 55-80 years with lung adenocarcinoma. This chain connects TRBV28 to TRBJ1-5; D is ambiguous. Material for sequencing was FFPE adjacent normal lung tissue. The CDR3 nucleotides are TGTGCCAGCGGAATTTCCAGTAATCAGCCCCAGCATTTT. This codes for CASGISSNQPQHF. The full variable domain, in which reference TRBV28 and TRBJ1-5 provide the parts outside the CDR3, is DVKVTQSSRYLVKRTGEKVFLECVQDMDHENMFWYRQDPGLGLRLIYFSYDVKMKEKGDIPEGYSVSREKKERFSLILESASTNQTSMYLCASGISSNQPQHFGDGTRLSIL.